This TCR beta chain came from a study of glioma-infiltrating T cells after dendritic cell vaccination. Whole-study context: Dendritic cell vaccine was injected intradermally three times, biweekly. General study findings and limits: Estimated pretreatment TIL content predicted outcome after dendritic cell vaccination.

In its sample, this clone was seen once. Antigen unknown. Primers: 60 V beta forward and 13 J beta reverse. Sequencing was performed with immunoSEQ multiplex PCR; in TCRdb, only in-frame clones are kept and a portion is missing. The sample lists some 24,000 clones, just under 90% occurring once. This CDR3 has 16 residues. The ends lost 4 bases at V and 1 base at J; junction bases unmatched: 7. The germline CDR1 and CDR2 sequences are MDHEN and SYDVKM. The time point: after dendritic cell vaccination, including at tumor progression/relapse. The material was blood, obtained after dendritic cell vaccination. The genes are TRBV28 and TRBJ1-5; TRBD1 matches at 7 bases. This clonotype was obtained from a human donor with glioblastoma. The CDR3 is CASSSNRDRSNQPQHF. Here the CDR3 DNA reads TGTGCCAGCAGTTCAAACCGGGACAGAAGCAATCAGCCCCAGCATTTT.